This T cell receptor (beta chain) was found in a study of T cell responses to AZD1222 COVID-19 vaccine. Findings of the study overall: CD4 TCRs linked to vaccination spanned spike, dominating at 160-218 and 743-854. Donors were mostly white British, more females; clonal diversity possibly underestimated. Seropositive AZD1222 recipients at baseline numbered only five to seven.

Assay: immunoSEQ multiplex PCR; the TCRdb copy retains only in-frame clones and omits some. The top ten hold 5% to 7% of the sample, which has 90,000 to 150,000 clones, approximately 85% seen once. The ends were cut back, 5 bases at V and 7 bases at J, with 3 bases in the middle. CDR3 length equals 11 residues. Germline V CDR1 and CDR2: MNHEY, SVGAGI. About this clone itself: Its antigen is not known.

The sequence was obtained from an adult in good health. Specimen: peripheral blood, collected on day 0 of AZD1222 vaccination. The chain recombines TRBV6-5 with TRBJ1-6; no clear D. CDR3 loop: CASSQNSPLHF. DNA of the CDR3: TGTGCCAGCAGTCAAAATTCACCCCTCCACTTT.